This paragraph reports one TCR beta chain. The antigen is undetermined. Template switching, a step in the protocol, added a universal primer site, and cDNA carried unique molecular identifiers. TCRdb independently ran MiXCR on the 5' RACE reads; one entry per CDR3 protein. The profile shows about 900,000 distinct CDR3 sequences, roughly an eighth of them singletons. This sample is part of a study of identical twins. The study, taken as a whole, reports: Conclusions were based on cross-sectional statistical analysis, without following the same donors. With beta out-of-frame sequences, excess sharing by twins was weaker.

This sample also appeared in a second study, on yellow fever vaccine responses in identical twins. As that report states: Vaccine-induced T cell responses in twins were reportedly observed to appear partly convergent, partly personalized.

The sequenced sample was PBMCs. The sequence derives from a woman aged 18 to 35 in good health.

The CDR3 loop is CSVEEGRTDTQYF. DNA for the CDR3: TGCAGCGTTGAAGAGGGACGCACAGATACGCAGTATTTT. This chain joins TRBV29-1 and TRBJ2-3; D assignment may be TRBD1 or TRBD2 (5 bases each). The CDR3 consists of 13 residues. Trimming pared 0 bases from V and 1 base from J, leaving 5 bases between. Germline V gene data show CDR1 as SQVTM and CDR2 as ANQGSEA.